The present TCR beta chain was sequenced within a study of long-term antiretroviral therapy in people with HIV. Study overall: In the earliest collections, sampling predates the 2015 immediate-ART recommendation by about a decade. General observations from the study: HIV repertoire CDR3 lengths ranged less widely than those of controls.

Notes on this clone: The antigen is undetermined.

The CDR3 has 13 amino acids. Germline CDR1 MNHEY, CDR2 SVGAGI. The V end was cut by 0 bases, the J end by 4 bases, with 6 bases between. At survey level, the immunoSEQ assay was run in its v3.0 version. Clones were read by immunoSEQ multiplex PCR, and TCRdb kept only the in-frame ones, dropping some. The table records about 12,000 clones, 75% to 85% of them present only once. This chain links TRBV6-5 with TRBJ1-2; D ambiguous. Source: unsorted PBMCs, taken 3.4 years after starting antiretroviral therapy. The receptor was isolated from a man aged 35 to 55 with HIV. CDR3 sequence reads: CASSYSGFYGYTF. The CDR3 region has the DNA TGTGCCAGCAGTTACTCTGGCTTCTATGGCTACACCTTC.